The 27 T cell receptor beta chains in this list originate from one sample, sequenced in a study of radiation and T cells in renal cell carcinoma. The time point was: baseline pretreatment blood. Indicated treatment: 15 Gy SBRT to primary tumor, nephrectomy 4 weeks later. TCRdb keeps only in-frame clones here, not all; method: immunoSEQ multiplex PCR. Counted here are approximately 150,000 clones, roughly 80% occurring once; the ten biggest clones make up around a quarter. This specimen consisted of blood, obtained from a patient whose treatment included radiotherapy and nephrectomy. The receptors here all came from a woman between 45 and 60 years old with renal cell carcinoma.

The DNA of the CDR3 is TGCGCCAGCAGCCAAGATCGGGTAGGAGCTCACGGGGAGCTGTTTTTT. It specifies CASSQDRVGAHGELFF. The chain employs TRBV4-1 and TRBJ2-2; D call uncertain. The CDR3 contains 16 residues. The germline V gene has CDR1 MGHRA and CDR2 YSYEKL. V was clipped by 0 bases and J by 7 bases, with 15 bases between them.

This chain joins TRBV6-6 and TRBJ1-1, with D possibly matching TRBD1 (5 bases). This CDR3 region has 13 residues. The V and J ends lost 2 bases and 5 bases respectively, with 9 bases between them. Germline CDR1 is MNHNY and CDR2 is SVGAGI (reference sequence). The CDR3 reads CASSYVGRTEAFF. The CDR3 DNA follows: TGTGCCAGCAGTTACGTGGGGCGGACTGAAGCTTTCTTT.

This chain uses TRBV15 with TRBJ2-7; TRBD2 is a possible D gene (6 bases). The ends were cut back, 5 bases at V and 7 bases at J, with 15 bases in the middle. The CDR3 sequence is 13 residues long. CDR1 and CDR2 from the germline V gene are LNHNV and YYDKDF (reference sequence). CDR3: CATSGSRLEEQYF. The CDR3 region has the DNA TGTGCCACCAGCGGAAGTCGACTAGAGGAGCAGTACTTC.

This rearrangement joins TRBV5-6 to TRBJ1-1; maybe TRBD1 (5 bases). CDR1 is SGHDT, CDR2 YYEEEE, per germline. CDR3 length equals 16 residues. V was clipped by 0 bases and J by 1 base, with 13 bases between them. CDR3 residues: CASSLGFGAANTEAFF. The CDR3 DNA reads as TGTGCCAGCAGCTTGGGGTTCGGGGCGGCGAACACTGAAGCTTTCTTT. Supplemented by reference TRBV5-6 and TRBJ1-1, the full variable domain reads DAGVTQSPTHLIKTRGQQVTLRCSPKSGHDTVSWYQQALGQGPQFIFQYYEEEERQRGNFPDRFSGHQFPNYSSELNVNALLLGDSALYLCASSLGFGAANTEAFFGQGTRLTVV.

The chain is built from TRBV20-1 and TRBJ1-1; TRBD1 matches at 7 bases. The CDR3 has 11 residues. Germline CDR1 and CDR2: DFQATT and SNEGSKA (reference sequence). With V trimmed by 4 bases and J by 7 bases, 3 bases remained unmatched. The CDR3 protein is CSATRGYEAFF. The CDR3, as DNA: TGCAGTGCTACCAGGGGGTATGAAGCTTTCTTT.

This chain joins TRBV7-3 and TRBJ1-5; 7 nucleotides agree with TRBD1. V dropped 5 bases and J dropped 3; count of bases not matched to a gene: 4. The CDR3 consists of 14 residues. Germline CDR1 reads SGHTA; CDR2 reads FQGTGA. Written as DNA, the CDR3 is TGTGCCAGCAGCGGAGGGACAGTCAATCAGCCCCAGCATTTT. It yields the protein CASSGGTVNQPQHF.

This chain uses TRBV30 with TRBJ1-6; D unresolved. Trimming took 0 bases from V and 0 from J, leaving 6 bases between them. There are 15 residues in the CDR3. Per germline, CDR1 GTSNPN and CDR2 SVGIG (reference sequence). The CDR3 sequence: CAWSVRSSYNSPLHF. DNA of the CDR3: TGTGCCTGGAGTGTAAGAAGCTCCTATAATTCACCCCTCCACTTT.

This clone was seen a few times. The CDR3 bases are TGTGCCAGTAGTATAGACCCCGCGGAAGGCTACGAGCAGTACTTC. Its translation is CASSIDPAEGYEQYF. The V call is TRBV19, the J call TRBJ2-7; D ambiguous. V was trimmed by 0 bases and J by 3 bases, leaving 12 bases between them. Germline values: CDR1 LNHDA, CDR2 SQIVND (reference sequence). This CDR3 comprises 15 residues.

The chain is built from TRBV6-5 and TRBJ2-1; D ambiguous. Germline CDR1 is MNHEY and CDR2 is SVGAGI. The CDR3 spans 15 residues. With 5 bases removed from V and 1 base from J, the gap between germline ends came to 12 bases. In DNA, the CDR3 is TGTGCCAGCAGTCCCCAGATTAGTTCCTACAATGAGCAGTTCTTC. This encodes CASSPQISSYNEQFF.

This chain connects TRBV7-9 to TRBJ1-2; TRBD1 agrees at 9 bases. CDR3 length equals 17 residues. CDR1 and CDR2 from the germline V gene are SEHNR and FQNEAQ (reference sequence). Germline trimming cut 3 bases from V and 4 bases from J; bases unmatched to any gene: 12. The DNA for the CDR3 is TGTGCCAGCAGCTTCGGGACAGGGTCTAATGAGGGCTATGGCTACACCTTC. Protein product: CASSFGTGSNEGYGYTF.

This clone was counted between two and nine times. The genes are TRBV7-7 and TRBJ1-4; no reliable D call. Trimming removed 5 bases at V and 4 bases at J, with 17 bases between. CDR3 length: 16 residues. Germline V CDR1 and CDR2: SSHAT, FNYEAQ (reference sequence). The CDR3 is CASSRGVGGINEKLFF. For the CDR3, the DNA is TGTGCCAGCAGCCGCGGGGTCGGTGGGATTAATGAAAAACTGTTTTTT.

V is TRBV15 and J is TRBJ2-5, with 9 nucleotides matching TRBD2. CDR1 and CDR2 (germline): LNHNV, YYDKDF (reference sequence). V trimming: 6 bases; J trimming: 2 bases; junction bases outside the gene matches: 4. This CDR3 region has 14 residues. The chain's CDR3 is CATRSGGHQETQYF. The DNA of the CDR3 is TGTGCCACCAGAAGCGGGGGGCATCAAGAGACCCAGTACTTC. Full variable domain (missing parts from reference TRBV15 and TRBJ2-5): DAMVIQNPRYQVTQFGKPVTLSCSQTLNHNVMYWYQQKSSQAPKLLFHYYDKDFNNEADTPDNFQSRRPNTSFCFLDIRSPGLGDTAMYLCATRSGGHQETQYFGPGTRLLVL.

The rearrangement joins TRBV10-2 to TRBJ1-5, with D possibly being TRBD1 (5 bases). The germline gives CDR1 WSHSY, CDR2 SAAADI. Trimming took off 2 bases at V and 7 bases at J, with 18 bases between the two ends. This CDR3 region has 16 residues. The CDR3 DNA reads TGCGCCAGCAGTGAGGAGGGGACCCTTAGGGAGCAGCCCCAGCATTTT. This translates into CASSEEGTLREQPQHF.

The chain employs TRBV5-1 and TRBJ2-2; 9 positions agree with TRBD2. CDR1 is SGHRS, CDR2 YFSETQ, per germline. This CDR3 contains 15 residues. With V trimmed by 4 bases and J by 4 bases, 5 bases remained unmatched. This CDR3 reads CASSISGSATGELFF. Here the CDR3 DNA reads TGCGCCAGCAGCATTAGCGGGAGTGCCACCGGGGAGCTGTTTTTT.

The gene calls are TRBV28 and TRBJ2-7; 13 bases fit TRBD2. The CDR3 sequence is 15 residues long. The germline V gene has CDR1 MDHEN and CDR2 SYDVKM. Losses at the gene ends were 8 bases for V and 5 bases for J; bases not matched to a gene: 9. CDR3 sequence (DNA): TGTGCCAGCCCCGGGACTAGCGGGAATCTTGACGAGCAGTACTTC. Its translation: CASPGTSGNLDEQYF.

CDR3 sequence reads: CAWNQGTNTGELFF. CDR3 nucleotide sequence: TGTGCCTGGAACCAGGGGACCAACACCGGGGAGCTGTTTTTT. The chain combines TRBV30 with TRBJ2-2; a possible D gene is TRBD1 (6 bases). CDR1 GTSNPN and CDR2 SVGIG come from the germline V gene (reference sequence). V was trimmed by 4 bases and J by 2 bases, leaving 11 bases between them. The CDR3 loop spans 14 amino acids.

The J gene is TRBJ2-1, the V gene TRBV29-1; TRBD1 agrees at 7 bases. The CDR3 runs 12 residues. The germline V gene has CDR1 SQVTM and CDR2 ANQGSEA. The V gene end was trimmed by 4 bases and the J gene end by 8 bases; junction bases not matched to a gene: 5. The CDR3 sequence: CSVAGQGDEQFF. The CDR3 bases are TGCAGCGTTGCGGGGCAGGGGGATGAGCAGTTCTTC.

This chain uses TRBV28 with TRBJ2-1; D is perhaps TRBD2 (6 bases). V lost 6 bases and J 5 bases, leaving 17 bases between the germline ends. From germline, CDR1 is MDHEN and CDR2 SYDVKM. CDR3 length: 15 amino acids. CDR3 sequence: CASRPILALDNEQFF. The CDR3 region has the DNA TGTGCCAGCAGGCCAATCCTAGCGCTGGACAATGAGCAGTTCTTC.

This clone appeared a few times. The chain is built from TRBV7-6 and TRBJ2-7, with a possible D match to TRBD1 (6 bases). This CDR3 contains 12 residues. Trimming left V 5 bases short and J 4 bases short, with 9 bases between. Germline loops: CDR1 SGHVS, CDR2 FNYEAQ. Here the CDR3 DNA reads TGTGCCAGCAGCCCGACAGGATACGAGCAGTACTTC. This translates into CASSPTGYEQYF.

Here the CDR3 DNA reads TGTGCCTGGAGTATCTCTCCGGGACAGGGGGAGACCCAGTACTTC. Amino acid sequence: CAWSISPGQGETQYF. The rearrangement uses TRBV30 and TRBJ2-5; 10 bases agree with TRBD1. V lost 2 bases, J lost 5 bases, and 8 bases stayed unmatched. The CDR3 spans 15 residues. Per germline, CDR1 GTSNPN and CDR2 SVGIG (reference sequence).

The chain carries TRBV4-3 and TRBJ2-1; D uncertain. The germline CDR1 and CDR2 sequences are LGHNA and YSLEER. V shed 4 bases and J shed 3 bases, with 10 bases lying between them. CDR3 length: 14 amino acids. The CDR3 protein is CASSRTNLYNEQFF. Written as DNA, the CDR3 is TGCGCCAGCAGCCGCACAAATCTCTACAATGAGCAGTTCTTC.

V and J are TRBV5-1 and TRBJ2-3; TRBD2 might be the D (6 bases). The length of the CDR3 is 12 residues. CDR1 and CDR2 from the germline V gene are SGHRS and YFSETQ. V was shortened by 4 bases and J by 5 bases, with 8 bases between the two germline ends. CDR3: CASSTEGDTQYF. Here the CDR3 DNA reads TGCGCCAGCAGCACGGAGGGAGATACGCAGTATTTT.

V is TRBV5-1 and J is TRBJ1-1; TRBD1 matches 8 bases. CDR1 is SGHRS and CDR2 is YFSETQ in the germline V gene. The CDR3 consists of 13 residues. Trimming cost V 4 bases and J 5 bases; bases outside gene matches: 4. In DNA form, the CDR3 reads TGCGCCAGCAGCATAAGGACAGGGACTGAAGCTTTCTTT. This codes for CASSIRTGTEAFF.

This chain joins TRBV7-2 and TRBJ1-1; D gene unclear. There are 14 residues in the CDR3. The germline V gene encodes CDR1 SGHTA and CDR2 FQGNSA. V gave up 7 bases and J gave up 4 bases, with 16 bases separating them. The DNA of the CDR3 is TGTGCCAGCACTGACCCCACGTGGGGCACTGAAGCTTTCTTT. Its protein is CASTDPTWGTEAFF.

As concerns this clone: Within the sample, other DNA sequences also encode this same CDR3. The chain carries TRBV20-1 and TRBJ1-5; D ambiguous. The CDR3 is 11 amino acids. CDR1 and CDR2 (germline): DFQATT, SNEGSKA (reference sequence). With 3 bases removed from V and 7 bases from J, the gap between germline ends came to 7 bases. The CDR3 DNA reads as TGCAGTGCTAGTAGTGGGCAGCCCCAGCATTTT. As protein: CSASSGQPQHF.

The chain's CDR3 is CASSSGGGGNTIYF. CDR3 nucleotide sequence: TGTGCCAGCAGCTCTGGGGGTGGCGGAAACACCATATATTTT. The chain combines TRBV7-2 with TRBJ1-3, with a possible D match to TRBD1 (5 bases). Germline CDR1 SGHTA, CDR2 FQGNSA. The CDR3 is 14 residues long. V was cut by 4 bases and J by 4 bases, with 11 bases left in between.

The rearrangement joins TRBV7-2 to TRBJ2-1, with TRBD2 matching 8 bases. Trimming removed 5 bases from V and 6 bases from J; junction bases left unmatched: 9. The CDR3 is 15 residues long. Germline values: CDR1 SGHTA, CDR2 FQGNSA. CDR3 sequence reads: CASSPGLENSNEQFF. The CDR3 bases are TGTGCCAGCAGCCCGGGACTAGAAAACTCCAATGAGCAGTTCTTC.